This TCR beta chain derives from a study of response to subunit inactivated influenza vaccine. TCRdb itself ran the RT-PCR reads through MiXCR, one entry per CDR3 protein. This sample has fewer than 350,000 distinct CDR3 sequences, with roughly 22% found just once. This CDR3 is 13 amino acids long. Germline V CDR1 and CDR2: GTSNPN, SVGIG (reference sequence). V was clipped by 0 bases and J by 6 bases, with 12 bases between them. Only a few counts were recorded for this clonotype. The chain links TRBV30 to TRBJ2-7; D remains ambiguous. The sequence came from a man between 50 and 70 years old who received an inactivated influenza vaccine. The input for sequencing was PBMCs from blood, taken about 19 months after vaccination. The CDR3 region is CAWSVRRIGEQYF. The CDR3 coding sequence is TGTGCCTGGAGTGTACGACGGATCGGCGAGCAGTACTTC.